This entry is about one TCR beta chain. What it recognizes is unknown. The data originate from a study of T cells in Graves' hyperthyroidism and ophthalmopathy. Diagnoses were made from clinical symptoms, serum measures (thyroxine and TRAb), thyroid ultrasound and orbital computed tomography. The investigators amplified TCR beta CDR3 regions from RNA transcripts. HTBI primers were employed in a first-round RT-PCR of the TCR CDR3. TCRdb fed the multiplex PCR reads into MiXCR, producing one record per CDR3 protein. Here the sample spans a few hundred thousand distinct CDR3 sequences, around 46% being singletons. Study results and limitations: With a median lead of approximately six months before onset, the model predicted ophthalmopathy. Blood also carried most thyroid clonotypes expanded above 0.001.

Trimming removed 2 bases from V and 5 bases from J, with 12 bases in between. Germline CDR1 reads MGHRA; CDR2 reads YSYEKL. The CDR3 has 15 residues. The J gene is TRBJ1-4, the V gene TRBV4-1, with D possibly being TRBD1 (5 bases). Sequences were obtained from peripheral blood or thyroid tissue (not recorded which). The clonotype originates from a woman under 30 with Graves' hyperthyroidism. The CDR3 DNA sequence: TGCGCCAGCAGCCAAACCGGGACGGGGAATGAAAAACTGTTTTTT. Translating it yields CASSQTGTGNEKLFF.